This is a list of T cell receptor beta chains from one sample in a study of blood T cell repertoires in COVID-19. Data came from immunoSEQ multiplex PCR; TCRdb stores just in-frame clones and leaves some out. The sample carries about half a million clones, approximately 85% recorded once. The sequencing input was peripheral blood. The receptors were gathered from a human donor in a cohort sampled during active COVID-19. The CDR3 runs from the conserved cysteine through the conserved F or W. Fields, in order: J gene, D gene, clone size, V gene, CDR3 protein, CDR3 DNA. D genes are given only for firm matches. Only some rows state a clone size, as once, few, many or a class for expanded clones.

TRBJ1-1 | TRBD1 | NA | TRBV19 | CASFGGTGVRDAEAFF | TGTGCCTCCTTTGGGGGGACAGGGGTACGGGACGCTGAAGCTTTCTTT
TRBJ1-2 | NA | NA | TRBV28 | CASSLSRERGGYTF | TGTGCCAGCAGCCTTTCCAGGGAACGAGGTGGCTACACCTTC
TRBJ2-6 | NA | NA | TRBV19 | CASRGGRVSGANVLTF | TGTGCCAGTAGAGGTGGCAGGGTTTCTGGGGCCAACGTCCTGACTTTC
TRBJ1-2 | TRBD1 | NA | TRBV9 | CASSVGTGPTYGYTF | TGTGCCAGCAGCGTAGGGACAGGCCCTACCTATGGCTACACCTTC
TRBJ2-2 | TRBD2 | NA | TRBV24-1 | CATSESGSANTGELFF | TGTGCCACCAGTGAAAGCGGGAGCGCGAACACCGGGGAGCTGTTTTTT
TRBJ2-1 | NA | NA | TRBV11-2 | CASSLPLNEQFF | TGTGCCAGCAGCTTACCCCTCAATGAGCAGTTCTTC
TRBJ1-6 | TRBD1 | few | TRBV7-2 | CASSFEGANSPLHF | TGTGCCAGCAGCTTCGAGGGGGCGAATTCACCCCTCCACTTT
TRBJ1-4 | TRBD1 | NA | TRBV5-3 | CARSQTRQGNEKLFF | TGTGCCAGAAGCCAAACCCGACAGGGGAATGAAAAACTGTTTTTT
TRBJ2-1 | NA | NA | TRBV14 | CASSPRGYNEQFF | TGTGCCAGCAGCCCCCGGGGTTACAATGAGCAGTTCTTC
TRBJ2-7 | TRBD2 | NA | TRBV5-4 | CASSLGASGTYEQYF | TGTGCCAGCAGCTTGGGCGCTAGCGGAACCTACGAGCAGTACTTC
TRBJ2-4 | TRBD2 | NA | TRBV10-3 | CAIRDGRSDKNIQYF | TGTGCCATCAGGGACGGGAGGTCGGACAAAAACATTCAGTACTTC
TRBJ1-3 | NA | NA | TRBV5-1 | CASSSGGVSNGVGSGNTIYF | TGCGCCAGCAGCTCCGGCGGGGTGTCGAACGGAGTAGGCTCTGGAAACACCATATATTTT
TRBJ2-1 | TRBD1 | NA | TRBV7-2 | CASSPGQGAPLFF | TGTGCCAGCAGCCCCGGACAGGGGGCTCCCCTGTTCTTC
TRBJ1-1 | TRBD1 | NA | TRBV19 | CASSWGQVAEAFF | TGTGCCAGTAGTTGGGGACAGGTCGCTGAAGCTTTCTTT
TRBJ2-3 | NA | NA | TRBV3-1/TRBV3-2 | CASSQETGYTDTQYF | TGTGCCAGCAGCCAAGAGACAGGTTACACAGATACGCAGTATTTT
TRBJ2-7 | NA | many | TRBV7-9 | CASSLAGPYEQYF | TGTGCCAGCAGCTTAGCGGGGCCCTACGAGCAGTACTTC
TRBJ1-6 | NA | NA | TRBV20-1 | CSASRLYSDRLNSPLHF | TGCAGTGCTAGTAGGTTATATTCTGACAGACTCAATTCACCCCTCCACTTT
TRBJ2-3 | NA | once | TRBV4-2 | CASSQVRSEGTDTQYF | TGTGCCAGCAGCCAAGTGCGGTCCGAAGGCACAGATACGCAGTATTTT
TRBJ1-5 | TRBD1 | NA | TRBV19 | CASSGDRVQGGNQPQHF | TGTGCCAGTAGTGGGGACAGGGTCCAGGGGGGAAATCAGCCCCAGCATTTT
TRBJ1-1 | NA | NA | TRBV19 | CASRPLRDTSTNTEAFF | TGTGCCAGTAGACCTCTACGGGACACCTCTACGAACACTGAAGCTTTCTTT
TRBJ2-2 | NA | NA | TRBV7-6 | CASSPSFGSNTGELFF | TGTGCCAGCAGCCCCTCGTTTGGCTCGAACACCGGGGAGCTGTTTTTT
TRBJ2-7 | NA | once | TRBV5-1 | CASSGGAGSYEQYF | TGCGCCAGCAGCGGCGGGGCGGGCTCCTACGAGCAGTACTTC
TRBJ2-2 | TRBD1 | NA | TRBV24-1 | CATKGQGDAGELFF | TGTGCCACCAAGGGACAGGGGGACGCCGGGGAGCTGTTTTTT
TRBJ2-7 | TRBD2 | NA | TRBV12-5 | CASGFASGPYEQYF | TGTGCTAGTGGTTTCGCTAGCGGCCCCTACGAGCAGTACTTC
TRBJ1-2 | NA | NA | TRBV5-6 | CASSLVSGGGYTF | TGTGCCAGCAGCTTGGTATCCGGGGGTGGCTACACCTTC
TRBJ2-7 | NA | few | TRBV15 | CATSRDKGQGINEQYF | TGTGCCACCAGCAGAGATAAGGGGCAGGGAATCAACGAGCAGTACTTC
TRBJ1-1 | NA | NA | TRBV30 | CAWSSGFRVTNTEAFF | TGTGCCTGGAGTTCGGGATTTAGGGTAACGAACACTGAAGCTTTCTTT
TRBJ1-1 | NA | NA | TRBV30 | CAWSVQRNTEAFF | TGTGCCTGGAGTGTACAAAGAAACACTGAAGCTTTCTTT
TRBJ1-2 | NA | NA | TRBV5-6 | CASSSGILPSGGYTF | TGTGCCAGCAGCTCAGGGATTCTCCCCTCCGGTGGCTACACCTTC
TRBJ2-3 | NA | NA | TRBV29-1 | CSVSQAGSSTDTQYF | TGCAGCGTCTCTCAAGCGGGTTCTAGCACAGATACGCAGTATTTT
TRBJ2-5 | NA | few | TRBV4-1 | CASSQVGGRSKTQYF | TGCGCCAGCAGCCAAGTAGGTGGGAGGAGTAAGACCCAGTACTTC
TRBJ1-6 | NA | NA | TRBV12-3/TRBV12-4 | CASSLGENSPLHF | TGTGCCAGCAGTTTAGGGGAGAATTCACCCCTCCACTTT
TRBJ2-5 | TRBD2 | NA | TRBV30 | CAWSSLAGVQETQYF | TGTGCCTGGAGTTCCTTAGCGGGAGTACAAGAGACCCAGTACTTC
TRBJ1-1 | NA | NA | TRBV27 | CASSLPNTEAFF | TGTGCCAGCAGTCTCCCGAACACTGAAGCTTTCTTT
TRBJ1-2 | TRBD1 | NA | TRBV28 | CASSTGQGVYGYTF | TGTGCCAGCAGTACTGGACAGGGAGTCTATGGCTACACCTTC
TRBJ2-7 | NA | few | TRBV5-1 | CASSLSRSSYEQYF | TGCGCCAGCAGCTTGTCGAGGAGCTCCTACGAGCAGTACTTC